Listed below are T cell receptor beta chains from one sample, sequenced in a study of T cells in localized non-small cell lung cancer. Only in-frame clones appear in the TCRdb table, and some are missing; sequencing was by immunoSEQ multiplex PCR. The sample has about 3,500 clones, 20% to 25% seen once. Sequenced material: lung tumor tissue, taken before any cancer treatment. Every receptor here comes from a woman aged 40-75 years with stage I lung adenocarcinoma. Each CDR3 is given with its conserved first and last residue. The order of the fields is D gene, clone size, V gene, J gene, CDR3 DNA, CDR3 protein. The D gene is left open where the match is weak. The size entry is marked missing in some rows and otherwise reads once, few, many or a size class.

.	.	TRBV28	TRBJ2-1	TGTGCCAGCAGCAGGGGGGCTCTGCTAGGCAATGAGCAGTTCTTC	CASSRGALLGNEQFF
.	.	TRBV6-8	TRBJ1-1	TGTGCCAGCAGTGCGCGAGGGGCGCTATGGACTGAAGCTTTCTTT	CASSARGALWTEAFF
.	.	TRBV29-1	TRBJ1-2	TGCAGCGTTGAAGTCAGAAATAACTATGGCTACACCTTC	CSVEVRNNYGYTF
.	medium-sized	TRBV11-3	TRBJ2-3	TGTGCCAGCAGCCCTGACTGGTCTAGCACAGATACGCAGTATTTT	CASSPDWSSTDTQYF
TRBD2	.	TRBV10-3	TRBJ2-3	TGTGCCATCAGTGTTAGGGGACTACTCACAGATACGCAGTATTTT	CAISVRGLLTDTQYF
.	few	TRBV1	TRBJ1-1	TGCACCAGCCGAAGGGGAGGAGGCCAGAACACTGAAGCTTTCTTT	CTSRRGGGQNTEAFF
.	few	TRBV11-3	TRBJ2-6	TGTGCCAGCAGCGCCCGGGGCTCTGGGGCCAACGTCCTGACTTTC	CASSARGSGANVLTF
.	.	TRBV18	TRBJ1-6	TGTGCCAGCTCACTGGGCATCCCCGGGGATTCACCCCTCCACTTT	CASSLGIPGDSPLHF
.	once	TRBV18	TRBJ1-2	TGTGCCAGCTCCAGGACCTGGAACGGGGGCTACACCTTC	CASSRTWNGGYTF
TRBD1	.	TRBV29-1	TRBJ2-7	TGCAGTGGTATCTCGGGACAGGGTTACGAGCAGTACTTC	CSGISGQGYEQYF
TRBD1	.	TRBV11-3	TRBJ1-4	TGTGCCAGCAGCTTATTTGGACGAGTACAGGGGGGAACTAATGAAAAACTGTTTTTT	CASSLFGRVQGGTNEKLFF
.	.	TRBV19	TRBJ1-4	TGTGCCAGTAGTATCGAGACAGCAACTAATGAAAAACTGTTTTTT	CASSIETATNEKLFF
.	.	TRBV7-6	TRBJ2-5	TGTGCCAGCAGTTCCGGGACTCGGGAGGAGACCCAGTACTTC	CASSSGTREETQYF
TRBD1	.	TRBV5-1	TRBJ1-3	TGCGCCAGCAGCCGAGACAGGGGCTCTGGAAACACCATATATTTT	CASSRDRGSGNTIYF
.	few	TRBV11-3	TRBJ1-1	TGTGCCAGCAGCTTGGGGGGCCTGAACACTGAAGCTTTCTTT	CASSLGGLNTEAFF
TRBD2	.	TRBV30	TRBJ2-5	TGTGCCTGCGCGTCTTTAGCGGGGGGTCTAGAGACCCAGTACTTC	CACASLAGGLETQYF
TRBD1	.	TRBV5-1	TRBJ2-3	TGCGCCAGCAGCTTGGCCGGACAGGGGGCAGGCACAGATACGCAGTATTTT	CASSLAGQGAGTDTQYF
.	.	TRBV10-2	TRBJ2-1	TGCGCCAGCAGTGAGTTGGGCCGTACCTACAATGAGCAGTTCTTC	CASSELGRTYNEQFF
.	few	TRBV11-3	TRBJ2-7	TGTGCCAGCAGCTCGGACGGGACGGTCTCCTACGAGCAGTACTTC	CASSSDGTVSYEQYF
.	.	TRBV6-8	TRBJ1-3	TGTGCCAGCAGCCAATTACGGACATCCTCTGGAAACACCATATATTTT	CASSQLRTSSGNTIYF
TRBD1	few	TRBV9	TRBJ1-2	TGTGCCAGCAGTGCGACCGGGACAGGCCCTCAGTATGGCTACACCTTC	CASSATGTGPQYGYTF
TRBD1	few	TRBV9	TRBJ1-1	TGTGCCAGCAGCGAGACGACAGGGGGGAACACTGAAGCTTTCTTT	CASSETTGGNTEAFF
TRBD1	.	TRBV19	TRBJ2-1	TGTGCCAGTAGTTCGGACAGGCTCAATGAGCAGTTCTTC	CASSSDRLNEQFF
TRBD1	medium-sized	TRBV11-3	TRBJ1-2	TGTGCCAGCAGCCCGATCTGGACAGGGATCAACTATGGCTACACCTTC	CASSPIWTGINYGYTF
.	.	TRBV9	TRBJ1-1	TGTGCCAGCAGCTCGACGGGGGGCACTGAAGCTTTCTTT	CASSSTGGTEAFF
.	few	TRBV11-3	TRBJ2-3	TGTGCTAGCAGCATGACAGGGACTAGTGGAGATACGCAGTATTTT	CASSMTGTSGDTQYF
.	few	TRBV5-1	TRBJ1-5	TGCGCCAGCAGCTTGGCCGGTGGGGGTTCTCAGCCCCAGCATTTT	CASSLAGGGSQPQHF
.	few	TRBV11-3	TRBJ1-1	TGTGCCAGCAGCCCAAGAATTACGAACACTGAAGCTTTCTTT	CASSPRITNTEAFF
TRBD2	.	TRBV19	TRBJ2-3	TGTGCCAGTAGTGCCCGGGACTATGGCACAGATACGCAGTATTTT	CASSARDYGTDTQYF
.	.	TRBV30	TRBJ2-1	TGTGCCTGGAGTGAAGTCTACCCATTATACAATGAGCAGTTCTTC	CAWSEVYPLYNEQFF
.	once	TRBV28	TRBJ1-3	TGTGCCAGCAGTCCCGGCAGACTCTCTGGAAACACCATATATTTT	CASSPGRLSGNTIYF
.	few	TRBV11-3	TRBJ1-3	TGTGCCAGCAGCCAAGTAGGGGACTCTGGAAACACCATATATTTT	CASSQVGDSGNTIYF
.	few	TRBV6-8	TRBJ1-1	TGTGCCAGCAGTTACTCGATGGGGCAGGGGAGAGCTTTCTTT	CASSYSMGQGRAFF
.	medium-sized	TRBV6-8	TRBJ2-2	TGTGCCAGCAGTCCCCTCCGGACAACGAACACCGGGGAGCTGTTTTTT	CASSPLRTTNTGELFF
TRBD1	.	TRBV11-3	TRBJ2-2	TGTGCCAGCCGGGACAGGGGACTCACCGGGGAGCTGTTTTTT	CASRDRGLTGELFF
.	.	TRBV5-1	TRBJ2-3	TGCGCCAGCAGCTTGGGCAGGGGCGGAGATACGCAGTATTTT	CASSLGRGGDTQYF
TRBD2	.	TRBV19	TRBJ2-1	TGTGCCAGTAATCGTGTAGCGGGGGGGAATGAGCAGTTCTTC	CASNRVAGGNEQFF
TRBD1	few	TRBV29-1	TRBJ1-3	TGCAGCGGACGGGACAGTGGAAACACCATATATTTT	CSGRDSGNTIYF
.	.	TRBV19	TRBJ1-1	TGTGCCAGTAGTATGACGGGTCAGACCATTGGCTTCTTT	CASSMTGQTIGFF
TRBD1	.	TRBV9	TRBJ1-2	TGTGCCAGCAGTGAAGCAGACAGGGTCTATGGCTACACCTTC	CASSEADRVYGYTF
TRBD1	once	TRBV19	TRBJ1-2	TGTGCCAGTACGTTTAGGGCAGGGGGCCCAAGGCTCTATGGCTACACCTTC	CASTFRAGGPRLYGYTF
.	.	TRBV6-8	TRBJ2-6	TGTGCCAGCAGTTCTCAACCACGGGGACGGAGCTCTGGGGCCAACGTCCTGACTTTC	CASSSQPRGRSSGANVLTF
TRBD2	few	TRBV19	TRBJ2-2	TGTGCCAGTAGTACCCTAGCGGGGGGTACCGGGGAGCTGTTTTTT	CASSTLAGGTGELFF
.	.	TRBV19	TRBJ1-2	TGTGCCAGTAGTTTGAGTGGAAGGAGTATTAACTATGGCTACACCTTC	CASSLSGRSINYGYTF
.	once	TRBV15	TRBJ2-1	TGTGCCACCAGCAGAGGGCAGGAGGGCAATGAGCAGTTCTTC	CATSRGQEGNEQFF
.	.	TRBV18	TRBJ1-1	TGTGCCAGCTCACCGCGGCCGGCGGCAGACACTGAAGCTTTCTTT	CASSPRPAADTEAFF
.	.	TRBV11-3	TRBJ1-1	TGTGCCAGCAGTCAAAGGACGGGGAACACTGAAGCTTTCTTT	CASSQRTGNTEAFF
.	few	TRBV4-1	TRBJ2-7	TGCGCCAGCAGCCAATCCCCTGGGCTTCGATACGAGCAGTACTTC	CASSQSPGLRYEQYF
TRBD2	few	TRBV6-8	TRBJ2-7	TGTGCCAGCAGTGGGCCCGGGACTAGCGGGGGGACAAACCCATACGAGCAGTACTTC	CASSGPGTSGGTNPYEQYF
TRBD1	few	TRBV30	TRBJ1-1	TGTGCCTGCCCTACAGGGGGTAAAGCTTTCTTT	CACPTGGKAFF
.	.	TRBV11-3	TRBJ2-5	TGTGCCAGCAGCTTAGGAAGAGGGCCTGGGAGAGAGACCCAGTACTTC	CASSLGRGPGRETQYF
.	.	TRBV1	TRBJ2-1	TGCGCCAGCAGCCCCCAGCGGGGGGACAATGAGCAGTTCTTC	CASSPQRGDNEQFF
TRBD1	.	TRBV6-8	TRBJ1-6	TGTGCCAGCAGTACCCCGACAGGGGGCGCGGTGAATTCACCCCTCCACTTT	CASSTPTGGAVNSPLHF
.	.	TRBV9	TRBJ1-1	TGTGCCAGCAGCTTGAGCGGACGGGATCTTACTGAAGCTTTCTTT	CASSLSGRDLTEAFF
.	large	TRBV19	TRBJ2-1	TGTGCCAGTAGTGCCACCGCGGGGGCCCACAATGAGCAGTTCTTC	CASSATAGAHNEQFF
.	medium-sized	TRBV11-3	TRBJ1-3	TGTGCCAGCAGCTTGGCCGGGGTGGCCTCTGGAAACACCATATATTTT	CASSLAGVASGNTIYF
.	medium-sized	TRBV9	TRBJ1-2	TGTGCCAGCAGCGTACTGGGACTCGGTGATGGCTACACCTTC	CASSVLGLGDGYTF
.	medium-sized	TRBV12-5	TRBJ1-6	TGTGCCAGCTCAAGGGTCGATTCACCCCTCCACTTT	CASSRVDSPLHF
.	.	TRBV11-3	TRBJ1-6	TGTGCCAGCAGCTTAGAAGACAGAAGGATCGATTCACCCCTCCACTTT	CASSLEDRRIDSPLHF